The T cell receptor beta chain described here comes from a study of blood T cell repertoires in COVID-19. Profiled with immunoSEQ multiplex PCR; TCRdb holds only in-frame clones, not every one. The sample has about 530,000 clones; about 88% are singletons. The CDR3 has 12 residues. CDR1 is GTSNPN and CDR2 is SVGIG in the germline V gene (reference sequence). The ends were cut back, 0 bases at V and 8 bases at J, with 10 bases in the middle. This chain connects TRBV30 to TRBJ1-2; D might be TRBD1 (5 bases). This TCR was recovered from a woman in her fifties or sixties with COVID-19, enrolled during active disease. What was sequenced was peripheral blood. Here the CDR3 reads CAWSVGPAGYTF. The CDR3 DNA sequence: TGTGCCTGGAGTGTGGGGCCCGCGGGCTACACCTTC.